This TCR beta chain was identified in a study of T cell responses to AZD1222 COVID-19 vaccine. The ends were cut back, 1 base at V and 11 bases at J, with 8 bases in the middle. Germline lookup yields CDR1 LGHDT and CDR2 YNNKEL (reference sequence). The CDR3 is 11 amino acids. Produced via immunoSEQ multiplex PCR; TCRdb's table is partial and in-frame only. Counted here are 120,000 to 150,000 clones, roughly 86% occurring once; the ten biggest clones make up over 4.5%. The V gene is TRBV3-1 (or the pseudogene TRBV3-2), the J gene TRBJ1-1; D remains ambiguous. Sequencing was performed on peripheral blood, taken 28 days after the second AZD1222 dose. The receptor was isolated from an adult who received the AZD1222 COVID-19 vaccine. The chain's CDR3 is CASSQGYRAFF. CDR3 bases: TGTGCCAGCAGCCAAGGATACCGGGCTTTCTTT.